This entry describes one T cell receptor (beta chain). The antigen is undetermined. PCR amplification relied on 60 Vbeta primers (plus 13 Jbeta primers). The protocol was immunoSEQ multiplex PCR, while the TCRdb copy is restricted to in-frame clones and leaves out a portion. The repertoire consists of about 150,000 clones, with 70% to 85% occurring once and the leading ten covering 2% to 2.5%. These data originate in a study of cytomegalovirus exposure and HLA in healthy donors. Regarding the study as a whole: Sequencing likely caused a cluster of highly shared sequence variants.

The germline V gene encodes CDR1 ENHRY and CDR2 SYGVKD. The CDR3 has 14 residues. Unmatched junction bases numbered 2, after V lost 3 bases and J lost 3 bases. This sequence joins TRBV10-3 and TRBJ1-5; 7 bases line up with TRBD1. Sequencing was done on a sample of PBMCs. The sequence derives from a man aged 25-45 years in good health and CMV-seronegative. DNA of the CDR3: TGTGCCATCAGTGATGGACAGGACAATCAGCCCCAGCATTTT. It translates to CAISDGQDNQPQHF.